These 26 T cell receptor beta chains were all obtained from the same sample, sequenced in a study of radiation and T cells in renal cell carcinoma. TCRdb's copy holds only in-frame clones and misses some; the assay was immunoSEQ multiplex PCR. Of approximately 150,000 clones in the sample, roughly 83% are singletons; the top ten hold under 30%. The time point denotes: baseline pretreatment blood. Treatment in this sample: 15 Gy SBRT to primary tumor, nephrectomy 4 weeks later. The sample was blood, taken from a patient whose treatment included radiotherapy and nephrectomy. The receptor source for this set is a woman aged 45-60 years with renal cell carcinoma.

The chain recombines TRBV6-1 with TRBJ1-3; 10 nucleotides line up with TRBD1. Looked up from germline, CDR1 is MNHNS and CDR2 is SASEGT. V was clipped by 3 bases and J by 11 bases; unmatched bases: 19. The CDR3 is 18 residues long. This chain's CDR3 is CASSEGRTGGALTNAIYF. In DNA, the CDR3 is TGTGCCAGCAGTGAGGGCCGGACAGGGGGGGCACTAACTAACGCCATATATTTT.

V and J are TRBV30 and TRBJ2-1; 8 nucleotides line up with TRBD2. With 5 bases clipped from V and 0 bases from J, the junction kept 18 bases outside the gene matches. CDR1 and CDR2 (germline): GTSNPN, SVGIG (reference sequence). There are 19 residues in the CDR3. CDR3 DNA sequence: TGTGCCTGGGGAATTTTTCTAGCGGGCCCTCCTAGCTCCTACAATGAGCAGTTCTTC. Protein sequence: CAWGIFLAGPPSSYNEQFF.

This sequence joins TRBV10-3 and TRBJ1-2; TRBD1 aligns across 7 bases. This CDR3 is built from 13 residues. V shed 0 bases, J shed 8 bases, and the junction held 3 bases outside the gene matches. Germline V lookup: CDR1 ENHRY, CDR2 SYGVKD. This CDR3 is CAISESKGAGYTF. As DNA, the CDR3 is TGTGCCATCAGTGAGTCGAAGGGGGCGGGCTACACCTTC.

The genes are TRBV10-1 and TRBJ2-1; 7 nucleotides match TRBD2. Germline V gene lookup returns CDR1 WNHNN and CDR2 SYGVQD (reference sequence). The CDR3 is 17 residues long. Trimming removed 4 bases from V and 7 bases from J; junction bases left unmatched: 16. CDR3 sequence: CASSAVSRDYYTNEQFF. The DNA of the CDR3 is TGCGCCAGCAGTGCCGTTTCCCGGGACTACTATACAAATGAGCAGTTCTTC.

The chain uses TRBV4-1 and TRBJ1-1, with 7 bases matching TRBD1. After removal of 4 bases from V and 6 bases from J, the junction contained 8 bases not matched to a gene. Germline V gene sequence: CDR1 MGHRA, CDR2 YSYEKL. CDR3 length: 14 amino acids. DNA for the CDR3: TGCGCCAGCAGCCGAGACAGGGTAACCGCTGAAGCTTTCTTT. The encoded protein is CASSRDRVTAEAFF.

This rearrangement joins TRBV7-9 to TRBJ2-7, with 7 bases fitting TRBD2. The CDR3 is 12 amino acids. J was trimmed by 7 bases and V by 5 bases; bases with no gene match: 5. Germline CDR1 is SEHNR and CDR2 is FQNEAQ (reference sequence). CDR3 region: CASSGGDGEQYF. CDR3 in DNA: TGTGCCAGCAGCGGGGGGGACGGAGAGCAGTACTTC.

This clone was picked up one time. The same CDR3 can be traced to other DNA sequences in this sample. The V gene is TRBV7-2, the J gene TRBJ2-3; 9 nucleotides align to TRBD2. The V and J ends lost 5 bases and 3 bases, in that order; junction bases with no gene match: 6. CDR3 size: 15 residues. Germline V CDR1 and CDR2: SGHTA, FQGNSA. The chain's CDR3 is CASSPSGGRTDTQYF. As DNA, the CDR3 is TGTGCCAGCAGCCCAAGCGGGGGGAGGACAGATACGCAGTATTTT.

The rearrangement links TRBV5-1 to TRBJ2-1; a possible D gene is TRBD2 (5 bases). Germline CDR1 SGHRS, CDR2 YFSETQ. The CDR3 is 16 residues long. V was cut by 4 bases and J by 1 base, with 15 bases left in between. CDR3 in amino acids: CASSPDGGWSYNEQFF. In nucleotides, the CDR3 is TGCGCCAGCAGCCCGGACGGAGGTTGGTCCTACAATGAGCAGTTCTTC.

This clone has only a few counts. The chain couples TRBV29-1 to TRBJ1-1; D might be TRBD1 (5 bases). V was shortened by 5 bases and J by 3 bases, with 13 bases between the two germline ends. The germline V gene encodes CDR1 SQVTM and CDR2 ANQGSEA. The CDR3 spans 13 residues. This CDR3 is CSVSAGEDTEAFF. The DNA for the CDR3 is TGCAGCGTTTCCGCGGGGGAGGACACTGAAGCTTTCTTT.

DNA for the CDR3: TGTGCCAGCAATAGCCGACAGGGGGGTCCCAATGAGCAGTTCTTC. It encodes CASNSRQGGPNEQFF. This chain uses TRBV2 with TRBJ2-1; 9 bases are a match to TRBD1. The CDR3 is 15 amino acids. With V trimmed by 7 bases and J by 6 bases, 10 bases remained unmatched. Germline V gives CDR1 SNHLY, CDR2 FYNNEI.

This clone was seen just once. This sequence joins TRBV2 and TRBJ1-3; D is possibly TRBD1 (5 bases). Germline values: CDR1 SNHLY, CDR2 FYNNEI. This CDR3 comprises 13 residues. Trimming took off 8 bases at V and 5 bases at J, with 13 bases between the two ends. CDR3 DNA: TGTGCCAGCCGGGGACGGGGAAGAAACACCATATATTTT. Translated, it gives CASRGRGRNTIYF.

The CDR3 protein is CASSLAIGPQHF. The CDR3, as DNA: TGTGCCAGCAGCTTGGCGATAGGGCCCCAGCATTTT. This sequence joins TRBV7-2 and TRBJ1-5; D remains unclear. Deletions cut 3 bases from V and 9 bases from J, with 9 bases between. CDR3 size: 12 residues. Germline V CDR1 and CDR2: SGHTA, FQGNSA.

This chain uses TRBV18 with TRBJ2-7; D not certain. V lost 0 bases to trimming and J lost 4 bases, with 10 bases between them. The CDR3 runs to 14 residues. Germline CDR1 reads KGHSH; CDR2 reads LQKENI. The CDR3 DNA reads TGTGCCAGCTCACCACCGTCCAGGCAGTACGAGCAGTACTTC. Translation: CASSPPSRQYEQYF.

V gene TRBV30 combines with J gene TRBJ1-6; 8 nucleotides line up with TRBD1. CDR1 and CDR2 from the germline V gene are GTSNPN and SVGIG (reference sequence). This CDR3 spans 13 amino acids. V lost 0 bases, J lost 9 bases, and 1 base stayed unmatched. CDR3 region: CAWSVQGGSPLHF. CDR3 bases: TGTGCCTGGAGTGTACAGGGGGGTTCACCCCTCCACTTT.

The chain has TRBV5-6 and TRBJ1-6; D not certain. From germline, CDR1 is SGHDT and CDR2 YYEEEE. CDR3 size: 16 residues. With 1 base removed from V and 0 bases from J, the gap between germline ends came to 8 bases. CDR3 protein: CASSLSPSSYNSPLHF. The DNA of the CDR3 is TGTGCCAGCAGCTTGTCACCCAGCTCCTATAATTCACCCCTCCACTTT.

CDR3 amino acids: CASSSTGSASPLHF. In nucleotides, the CDR3 is TGTGCCAGCAGCTCGACAGGGTCCGCTTCACCCCTCCACTTT. The V and J genes are TRBV11-2 and TRBJ1-6; 7 bases match TRBD1. CDR1 and CDR2 (germline): SGHAT, FQNNGV. The V segment lost 4 bases and the J segment 9 bases; nucleotides outside the gene matches: 6. The CDR3 consists of 14 residues.

This clone was observed a handful of times. The chain couples TRBV30 to TRBJ1-5; 10 bases align to TRBD1. Germline-derived CDR1 and CDR2 are GTSNPN and SVGIG (reference sequence). This CDR3 region has 13 residues. J was trimmed by 5 bases and V by 3 bases; bases with no gene match: 1. In DNA, the CDR3 is TGTGCCTGGAGGACAGGGGGCGATCAGCCCCAGCATTTT. Encoded protein: CAWRTGGDQPQHF. Full variable domain (remainder filled in from reference TRBV30 and TRBJ1-5): SQTIHQWPATLVQPVGSPLSLECTVEGTSNPNLYWYRQAAGRGLQLLFYSVGIGQISSEVPQNLSASRPQDRQFILSSKKLLLSDSGFYLCAWRTGGDQPQHFGDGTRLSIL.

In this sample, this clone turned up many times. V usage is TRBV7-9 and J usage is TRBJ1-2; 7 positions match TRBD1. Germline assignment: CDR1 SEHNR and CDR2 FQNEAQ (reference sequence). J lost 5 bases, V lost 7 bases, and 7 bases had no gene match. The CDR3 length is 13 residues. This chain's CDR3 is CASTDGTAYGYTF. CDR3 in DNA: TGTGCCAGCACCGACGGGACAGCTTATGGCTACACCTTC. Together with reference TRBV7-9 and TRBJ1-2, the CDR3 gives the full variable domain: DTGVSQNPRHKITKRGQNVTFRCDPISEHNRLYWYRQTLGQGPEFLTYFQNEAQLEKSRLLSDRFSAERPKGSFSTLEIQRTEQGDSAMYLCASTDGTAYGYTFGSGTRLTVV.

The chain is built from TRBV27 and TRBJ1-5, with TRBD1 identical over 7 bases. Germline CDR1 reads MNHEY; CDR2 reads SMNVEV (reference sequence). Losses at the gene ends were 4 bases for V and 4 bases for J; bases not matched to a gene: 4. The CDR3 contains 14 residues. The CDR3 region has the DNA TGTGCCAGCAGTTCAGGACAGGTTAATCAGCCCCAGCATTTT. Residues: CASSSGQVNQPQHF.

This clone has just a few counts. The genes are TRBV14 and TRBJ1-2; D not certain. The CDR3 totals 13 residues. Germline V gene lookup returns CDR1 SGHDN and CDR2 FVKESK. V lost 1 base and J 0 bases, leaving 3 bases between the germline ends. For the CDR3, the DNA is TGTGCCAGCAGCCAAGTAGCTAACTATGGCTACACCTTC. This encodes CASSQVANYGYTF.

V is TRBV14 and J is TRBJ1-5; D call uncertain. Germline CDR1 SGHDN, CDR2 FVKESK. The ends were cut back, 3 bases at V and 2 bases at J, with 17 bases in the middle. The CDR3 is made up of 17 amino acids. As DNA, the CDR3 is TGTGCCAGCAGCCAGGTCTCTGTGAAGCATGGCAATCAGCCCCAGCATTTT. Its protein is CASSQVSVKHGNQPQHF.

The chain links TRBV4-2 to TRBJ2-5, with a weak D call TRBD1 (7 bases). The germline gives CDR1 LGHNA, CDR2 YNFKEQ. Trimming shortened V by 4 bases and J by 0 bases, and 18 bases separated the two germline ends. This CDR3 has 17 amino acids. The chain's CDR3 is CASSRPQGGTYQETQYF. DNA for the CDR3: TGTGCCAGCAGCCGACCGCAGGGGGGAACGTACCAAGAGACCCAGTACTTC.

This chain uses TRBV14 with TRBJ1-2; D gene unclear. Germline V gives CDR1 SGHDN, CDR2 FVKESK. The CDR3 sequence is 13 residues long. V was trimmed by 0 bases and J by 1 base, leaving 3 bases between them. The CDR3 is CASSQEVNYGYTF. The DNA of the CDR3 is TGTGCCAGCAGCCAAGAGGTTAACTATGGCTACACCTTC. Supplemented by reference TRBV14 and TRBJ1-2, the full variable domain reads EAGVTQFPSHSVIEKGQTVTLRCDPISGHDNLYWYRRVMGKEIKFLLHFVKESKQDESGMPNNRFLAERTGGTYSTLKVQPAELEDSGVYFCASSQEVNYGYTFGSGTRLTVV.

For the CDR3, the DNA is TGCGCCAGCAGCTCACAGGGCTTTGGAAACACCATATATTTT. Amino acids: CASSSQGFGNTIYF. The V and J genes are TRBV5-1 and TRBJ1-3; D is possibly TRBD1 (6 bases). Trimming pared 3 bases from V and 3 bases from J, leaving 10 bases between. Germline V gene sequence: CDR1 SGHRS, CDR2 YFSETQ. The CDR3 has 14 amino acids.

This clone appeared a single time. This rearrangement joins TRBV2 to TRBJ1-2; TRBD1 matches at 7 bases. The CDR3 is 14 amino acids. The germline CDR1 and CDR2 sequences are SNHLY and FYNNEI. The junction had 9 bases not matched to a gene; V was cut back by 5 bases and J by 6 bases. The CDR3 DNA is TGTGCCAGCAGTCAACAGGGGATTGGAGATGGCTACACCTTC. Translation gives CASSQQGIGDGYTF.

This rearrangement joins TRBV7-2 to TRBJ1-4; 8 positions agree with TRBD1. The germline V gene encodes CDR1 SGHTA and CDR2 FQGNSA. This CDR3 comprises 14 residues. The junction had 8 bases not matched to a gene; V was cut back by 6 bases and J by 8 bases. In DNA, the CDR3 is TGTGCCAGCAGTTCTGGACAGGGTATCGAAAAACTGTTTTTT. It is translated as CASSSGQGIEKLFF. The variable domain in full, completed from reference TRBV7-2 and TRBJ1-4, reads GAGVSQSPSNKVTEKGKDVELRCDPISGHTALYWYRQSLGQGLEFLIYFQGNSAPDKSGLPSDRFSAERTGGSVSTLTIQRTQQEDSAVYLCASSSGQGIEKLFFGSGTQLSVL.